The T cell receptor (beta chain) under discussion was sequenced for a study of radiation and T cells in renal cell carcinoma. Study observations and caveats: Intratumoral heterogeneity was not captured in these approximately 1 g regions. Irradiated tumors held more dominant CDR3 motifs than control tumors. In blood, top tumor clones expanded by 2 weeks, shrinking by 4.

Only in-frame clones appear in the TCRdb table, and some are missing; sequencing was by immunoSEQ multiplex PCR. Seen here are over 15,000 clones, around two thirds observed once, and the top ten hold roughly an eighth. A word on this clone: Its antigen is still unknown.

J gave up 3 bases and V 0 bases, and 3 bases lay outside the gene matches. The CDR3 sequence is 16 residues long. Germline assignment: CDR1 MGHRA and CDR2 YSYEKL. This sample's treatment: 15 Gy SBRT to primary tumor, nephrectomy 4 weeks later. Nephrectomy followed 15 Gy stereotactic body radiation by 4 weeks. This specimen was tumor tissue, taken from a patient whose treatment included radiotherapy and nephrectomy. This TCR derives from a woman in her seventies with renal cell carcinoma. The rearrangement links TRBV4-1 to TRBJ2-2; 8 bases are shared with TRBD1. The CDR3 spells CASSQDPGGDTGELFF. Here the CDR3 DNA reads TGCGCCAGCAGCCAAGATCCAGGGGGCGACACCGGGGAGCTGTTTTTT.